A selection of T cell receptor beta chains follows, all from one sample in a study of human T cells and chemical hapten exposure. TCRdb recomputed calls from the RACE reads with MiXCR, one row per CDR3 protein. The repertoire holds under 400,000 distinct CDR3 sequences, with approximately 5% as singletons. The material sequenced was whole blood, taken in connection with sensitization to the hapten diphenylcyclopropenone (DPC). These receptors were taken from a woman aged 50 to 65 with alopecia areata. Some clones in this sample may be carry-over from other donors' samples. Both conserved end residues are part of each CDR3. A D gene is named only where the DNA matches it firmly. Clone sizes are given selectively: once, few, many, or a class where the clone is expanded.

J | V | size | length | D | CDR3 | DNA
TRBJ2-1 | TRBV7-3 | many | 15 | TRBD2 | CASSSSGGPLGEQFF | TGTGCCAGCAGCTCGAGCGGGGGCCCACTGGGTGAGCAGTTCTTC
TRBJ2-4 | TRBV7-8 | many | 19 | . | CASSFQSSGYEGAKNIQYF | TGTGCCAGCAGCTTCCAATCGAGCGGGTATGAGGGGGCCAAAAACATTCAGTACTTC
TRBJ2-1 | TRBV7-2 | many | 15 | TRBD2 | CASSLVSSGSDEQFF | TGTGCCAGCAGCTTAGTGTCTAGCGGGAGTGATGAGCAGTTCTTC
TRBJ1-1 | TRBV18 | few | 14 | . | CASSTREADTEAFF | TGTGCCAGCTCAACTAGGGAGGCGGACACTGAAGCTTTCTTT
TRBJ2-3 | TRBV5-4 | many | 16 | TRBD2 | CASSPEGGGRPVTQYF | TGTGCCAGCAGCCCCGAGGGGGGCGGGAGGCCGGTTACGCAGTATTTT
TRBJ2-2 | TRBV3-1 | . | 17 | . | CASSQDPGGGGTGELFF | TGTGCCAGCAGCCAAGATCCAGGAGGGGGAGGCACCGGGGAGCTGTTTTTT
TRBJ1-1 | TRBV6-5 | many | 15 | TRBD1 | CASSSGTGLNTEAFF | TGTGCCAGCAGTTCGGGGACAGGCCTGAACACTGAAGCTTTCTTT
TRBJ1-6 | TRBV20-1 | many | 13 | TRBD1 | CSARQGTDSPLHF | TGCAGTGCCAGACAGGGGACGGATTCACCCCTCCACTTT
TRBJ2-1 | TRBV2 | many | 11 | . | CASRVSDEQFF | TGTGCCAGCAGGGTCTCTGATGAGCAGTTCTTC
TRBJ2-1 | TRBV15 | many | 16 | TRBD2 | CATSRDPSGSLNEQFF | TGTGCCACCAGCAGAGATCCGAGCGGGAGCCTCAATGAGCAGTTCTTC
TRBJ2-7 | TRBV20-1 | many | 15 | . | CSARDLGGNSYEQYF | TGCAGTGCTAGAGATCTTGGCGGGAACTCCTACGAGCAGTACTTC
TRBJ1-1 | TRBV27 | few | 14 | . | CASSLWEKNTEAFF | TGTGCCAGCAGTTTATGGGAAAAAAACACTGAAGCTTTCTTT
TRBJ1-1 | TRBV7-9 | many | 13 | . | CASITGWSTEAFF | TGTGCCAGCATTACAGGGTGGAGCACTGAAGCTTTCTTT
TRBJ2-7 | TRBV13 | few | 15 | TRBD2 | CASSLGGSGVSEQYF | TGTGCCAGCAGCTTAGGCGGTAGCGGGGTGTCCGAGCAGTACTTC
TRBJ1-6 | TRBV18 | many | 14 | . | CASSLGGENSPLHF | TGTGCCAGCTCACTTGGGGGTGAGAATTCACCCCTCCACTTT
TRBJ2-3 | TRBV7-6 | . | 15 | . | CASSPQDRSTDTQYF | TGTGCCAGCAGCCCCCAAGACAGATCCACAGATACGCAGTATTTT
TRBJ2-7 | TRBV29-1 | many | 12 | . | CSATAGLGEQYF | TGCAGCGCCACGGCGGGGCTCGGGGAGCAGTACTTC
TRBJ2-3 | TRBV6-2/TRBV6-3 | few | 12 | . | CASSYQSDTQYF | TGTGCCAGCAGTTACCAATCAGATACGCAGTATTTT
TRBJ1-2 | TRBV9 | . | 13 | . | CASSVDQGGGYTF | TGTGCCAGCAGCGTAGATCAGGGCGGGGGCTACACCTTC
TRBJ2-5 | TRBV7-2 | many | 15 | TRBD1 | CASSIRQGFQETQYF | TGTGCCAGCAGCATCCGACAGGGCTTCCAAGAGACCCAGTACTTC
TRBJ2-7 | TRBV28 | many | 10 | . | CASGRNEQYF | TGTGCCAGCGGGAGAAACGAGCAGTACTTC
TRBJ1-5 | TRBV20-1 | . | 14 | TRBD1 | CSAIGTGLNQPQHF | TGCAGTGCCATAGGGACAGGTCTTAATCAGCCCCAGCATTTT
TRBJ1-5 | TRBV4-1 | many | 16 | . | CASSQEQGWGNQPQHF | TGCGCCAGCAGCCAAGAACAAGGATGGGGCAATCAGCCCCAGCATTTT
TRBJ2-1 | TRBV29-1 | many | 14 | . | CSVDLLTSAGEQFF | TGCAGCGTTGACCTCCTGACTAGTGCCGGTGAGCAGTTCTTC
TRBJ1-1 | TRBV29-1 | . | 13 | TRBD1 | CSVRTGMNTEAFF | TGCAGCGTGAGGACAGGGATGAACACTGAAGCTTTCTTT
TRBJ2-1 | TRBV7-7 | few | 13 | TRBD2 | CASSEHLAVEQFF | TGTGCCAGCAGCGAGCATCTAGCGGTTGAGCAGTTCTTC
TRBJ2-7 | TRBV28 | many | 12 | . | CASSLDNYEQYF | TGTGCCAGCAGTTTGGACAACTACGAGCAGTACTTC
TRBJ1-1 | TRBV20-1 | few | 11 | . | CGASGGGEAFF | TGCGGTGCTAGTGGGGGAGGGGAAGCTTTCTTT
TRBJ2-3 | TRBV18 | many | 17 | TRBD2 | CASSPGLAGMSADTQYF | TGTGCCAGCTCACCAGGACTAGCGGGAATGTCGGCAGATACGCAGTATTTT
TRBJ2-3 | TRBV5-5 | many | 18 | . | CASSLARTRMPFTDTQYF | TGTGCCAGCAGCTTGGCCCGGACCCGGATGCCCTTCACAGATACGCAGTATTTT
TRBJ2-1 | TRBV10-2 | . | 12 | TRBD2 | CASSGTIEEQFF | TGCGCCAGCAGCGGGACTATCGAGGAGCAGTTCTTC
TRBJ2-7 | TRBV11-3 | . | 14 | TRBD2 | CVSSLDSGSYEQYF | TGTGTCAGCAGCTTAGACAGCGGGAGTTACGAGCAGTACTTC
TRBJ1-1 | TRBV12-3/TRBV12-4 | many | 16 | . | CASSPSGRARNTEAFF | TGTGCCAGCAGCCCTAGCGGCAGGGCTCGGAACACTGAAGCTTTCTTT
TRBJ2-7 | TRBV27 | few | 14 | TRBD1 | CASSSSGTGYGQYF | TGTGCCAGCAGTTCGTCCGGGACAGGCTACGGGCAGTACTTC
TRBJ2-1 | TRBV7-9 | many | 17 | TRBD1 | CASSLAPQGAIFNEQFF | TGTGCCAGCAGCTTAGCGCCCCAGGGGGCTATATTCAATGAGCAGTTCTTC
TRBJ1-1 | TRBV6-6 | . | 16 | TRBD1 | CASSYKTGGLNTEAFF | TGTGCCAGCAGTTACAAGACAGGGGGCTTGAACACTGAAGCTTTCTTT
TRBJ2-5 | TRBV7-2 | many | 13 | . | CASSLKGVETQYF | TGTGCCAGCAGCTTGAAGGGGGTAGAGACCCAGTACTTC
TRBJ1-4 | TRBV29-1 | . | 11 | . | CSVGNNEKLFF | TGCAGCGTTGGGAATAATGAAAAACTGTTTTTT
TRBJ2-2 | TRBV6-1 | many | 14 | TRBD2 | CASITSGSAGELFF | TGTGCCAGCATAACTAGCGGGAGTGCTGGGGAGCTGTTTTTT
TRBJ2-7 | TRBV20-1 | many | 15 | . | CSARGEVSGDYEQYF | TGCAGTGCTAGAGGTGAGGTCTCAGGGGACTACGAGCAGTACTTC
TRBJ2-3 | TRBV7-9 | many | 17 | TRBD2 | CASSTPTSGKGTDTQYF | TGTGCCAGCAGCACGCCGACTAGCGGGAAGGGCACAGATACGCAGTATTTT
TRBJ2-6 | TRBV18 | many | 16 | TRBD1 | CASAGTGSSGANVLTF | TGTGCCAGTGCCGGGACAGGGAGCTCTGGGGCCAACGTCCTGACTTTC
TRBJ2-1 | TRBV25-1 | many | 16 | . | CASIIPGSGANNEQFF | TGTGCCAGCATAATACCCGGGTCAGGTGCTAACAATGAGCAGTTCTTC
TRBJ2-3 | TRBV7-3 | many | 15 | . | CASSATGGVSDTQYF | TGTGCCAGCAGCGCTACTGGCGGGGTGTCAGATACGCAGTATTTT
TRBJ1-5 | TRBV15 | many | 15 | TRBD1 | CATSRIYGQGQPQHF | TGTGCCACCAGCAGAATCTACGGACAGGGTCAGCCCCAGCATTTT
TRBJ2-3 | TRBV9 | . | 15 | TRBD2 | CASSERTSVTDTQYF | TGTGCCAGCAGCGAAAGGACTAGCGTCACAGATACGCAGTATTTT
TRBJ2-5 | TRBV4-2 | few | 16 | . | CASSPTGTQGQETQYF | TGTGCCAGCAGCCCGACTGGAACTCAGGGGCAAGAGACCCAGTACTTC
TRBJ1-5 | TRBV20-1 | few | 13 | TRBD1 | CSAEQGVDQPQHF | TGCAGTGCTGAACAGGGGGTAGATCAGCCCCAGCATTTT
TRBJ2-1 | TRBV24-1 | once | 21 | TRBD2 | CATSDVKGTSPGLRSYNEQFF | TGTGCCACCAGTGATGTAAAAGGGACTAGTCCCGGATTACGCTCCTACAATGAGCAGTTCTTC
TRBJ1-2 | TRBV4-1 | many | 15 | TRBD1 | CASSQGTGTNYGYTF | TGCGCCAGCAGCCAAGGGACAGGTACTAACTATGGCTACACCTTC
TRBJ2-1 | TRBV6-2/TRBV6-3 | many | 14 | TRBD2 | CASSGLAGHNEQFF | TGTGCCAGCAGCGGACTAGCGGGTCACAATGAGCAGTTCTTC
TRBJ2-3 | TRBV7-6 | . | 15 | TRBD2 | CASSLSGRAWDTQYF | TGTGCCAGCAGCCTCAGCGGGAGGGCCTGGGATACGCAGTATTTT
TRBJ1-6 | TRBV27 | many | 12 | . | CASTSGGAPLHF | TGTGCCAGCACTTCGGGGGGGGCTCCCCTCCACTTT
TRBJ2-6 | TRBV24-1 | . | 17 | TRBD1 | CATSDPDRGPGANILTF | TGTGCCACCAGTGATCCGGACAGGGGGCCAGGGGCCAACATCCTGACTTTC
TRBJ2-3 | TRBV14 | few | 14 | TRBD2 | CASTSGEFTDTQYF | TGTGCCAGTACTAGCGGGGAATTCACAGATACGCAGTATTTT